In its sample, the clone carrying this T cell receptor (beta chain) was seen many times. Its antigen is still unknown. The data stem from a study of identical twins. Findings and limits, study-wide: These conclusions were based on statistical analysis (cross-sectional, not following the same donors).

TCRdb re-analysed the 5' RACE reads in MiXCR, keeping a single row per CDR3 protein. The sample has 200,000 to 300,000 distinct CDR3 sequences, approximately 7% seen once. In addition, the sample was reused for a study of yellow fever vaccine responses in identical twins.

The material sequenced was memory (CD45RO+) T cells sorted from blood. The sequence came from a woman between 18 and 30 years old in good health.

The CDR3 nucleotides are TGTGCCAGCAGTCGTGGAGGGGGTATCTCTGGGGCCAACGTCCTGACTTTC. Its protein is CASSRGGGISGANVLTF. The gene calls are TRBV7-9 and TRBJ2-6, with D perhaps matching TRBD1 or TRBD2 (6 bases each). Germline V gene sequence: CDR1 SEHNR, CDR2 FQNEAQ (reference sequence). V was clipped by 6 bases and J by 0 bases, with 15 bases between them. The CDR3 loop spans 17 amino acids. Full variable domain (missing parts from reference TRBV7-9 and TRBJ2-6): DTGVSQNPRHKITKRGQNVTFRCDPISEHNRLYWYRQTLGQGPEFLTYFQNEAQLEKSRLLSDRFSAERPKGSFSTLEIQRTEQGDSAMYLCASSRGGGISGANVLTFGAGSRLTVL.